These T cell receptor beta chains were read from a single sample in a study of shared clonotypes between healthy human individuals. Profiling relied on immunoSEQ multiplex PCR, and the TCRdb table lists in-frame clones only, not all of them. The data show about 1 million clones, with around 74% seen just once and around 1.5% held by the top ten. Sequencing input: memory CD4+ T cells sorted from blood. These receptors were obtained from a man younger than 35 in good health. Both conserved end residues are part of each CDR3. The D gene is left open where the match is weak. Not every row has a clone size; where given, it reads once, few, many or a size class.

d_gene,j_gene,abundance,v_gene,CDR3nt,CDR3aa
NA,TRBJ1-5,few,TRBV7-9,TGTGCCAGCAGCTTAGCGTACCAGTCCGAGGTTCAGCCCCAGCATTTT,CASSLAYQSEVQPQHF
TRBD2,TRBJ2-3,NA,TRBV9,TGTGCCAGCAGCTTATCCTGGGGTAGCGGGGGCCCCACAGATACGCAGTATTTT,CASSLSWGSGGPTDTQYF
NA,TRBJ2-2,NA,TRBV10-2,TGCGCCAGCAGTGAGCCCTTTGGCGGGAAGACCGGGGAGCTGTTTTTT,CASSEPFGGKTGELFF
NA,TRBJ2-1,few,TRBV18,TGTGCCAGCTCATCTGACACGTACAATGAGCAGTTCTTC,CASSSDTYNEQFF
NA,TRBJ1-2,NA,TRBV5-4,TGTGCCAGCAGCTTTCGGGAGGGAGGCTACACCTTC,CASSFREGGYTF
TRBD1,TRBJ2-7,NA,TRBV18,TGTGCCAGCTCACCTTACCAGGGGGTCGCCTACGAGCAGTACTTC,CASSPYQGVAYEQYF
NA,TRBJ2-4,once,TRBV10-2,TGCGCCAGCGCTCTGCCCGGAAACATTCAGTACTTC,CASALPGNIQYF
TRBD2,TRBJ2-2,few,TRBV5-6,TGTGCCAGCAGCTTGCGGCTAGCGGGGCCCTCTGGCGGGGAGCTGTTTTTT,CASSLRLAGPSGGELFF
NA,TRBJ1-3,NA,TRBV2,TGTGCCAGCAGTGAATTTGGCCAGATCTCTGGAAACACCATATATTTT,CASSEFGQISGNTIYF
TRBD1,TRBJ2-6,NA,TRBV19,TGTGCCAGCACCTCCCCTTGGACAGGGTATGGGGCCAACGTCCTGACTTTC,CASTSPWTGYGANVLTF
TRBD1,TRBJ1-2,NA,TRBV6-5,TGTGCCAGCAGTCAGCCGGGACAGGGCCGCGGCTACACCTTC,CASSQPGQGRGYTF
NA,TRBJ1-6,few,TRBV27,TGTGCCAGCAGCCCCGTCGGGAAACGCTCCTATAATTCACCCCTCCACTTT,CASSPVGKRSYNSPLHF
NA,TRBJ1-4,NA,TRBV2,TGTGCCAGCAGTCCCGGAACTAATGAAAAACTGTTTTTT,CASSPGTNEKLFF
TRBD1,TRBJ1-2,NA,TRBV11-2,TGTGCCAGCAGCTCCCTGACAGGGGGGTCGAAAAAGTACACCTTC,CASSSLTGGSKKYTF
TRBD1,TRBJ2-3,NA,TRBV5-4,TGTGCCAGCAGCCGACCCGGGACAGGGGGCACAGATACGCAGTATTTT,CASSRPGTGGTDTQYF
NA,TRBJ1-1,NA,TRBV30,TGTGCCTGGGGCTCCGGGAGCGGGGGGGGAACTGAAGCTTTCTTT,CAWGSGSGGGTEAFF
TRBD2,TRBJ2-2,NA,TRBV4-1,TGCGCCAGCAGCCACAATGGACTAGCGGGAGTGAACACCGGGGAGCTGTTTTTT,CASSHNGLAGVNTGELFF
TRBD1,TRBJ1-4,NA,TRBV6-6,TGTGCCAGCAGAACCGGGACAGGGAGCAATAAACTGTTTTTT,CASRTGTGSNKLFF
TRBD1,TRBJ1-2,few,TRBV5-8,TGTGCCAGCAGCTCCGATAACAGAATCGGACAGGGTCATGGCTACACCTTC,CASSSDNRIGQGHGYTF
NA,TRBJ1-2,NA,TRBV10-3,TGTGCCATCAGACGGGACACCCTCTATGGCTACACCTTC,CAIRRDTLYGYTF
NA,TRBJ2-3,NA,TRBV2,TGTGCCAGCAGAGCGGAGGATACGCAGTATTTT,CASRAEDTQYF
NA,TRBJ2-2,NA,TRBV11-2,TGTGCCAGCAGCTTCGATCCGGGCGGGGAGCTGTTTTTT,CASSFDPGGELFF
TRBD1,TRBJ2-7,NA,TRBV6-5,TGTGCCAGCAGTTCCAAACAGGGGACCGAGCAGTACTTC,CASSSKQGTEQYF
TRBD1,TRBJ1-5,few,TRBV2,TGTGCCAGCAGAGGGGGAAAGGGGACAGGGGGTCAGCCCCAGCATTTT,CASRGGKGTGGQPQHF
NA,TRBJ1-6,NA,TRBV6-1,TGTGCCAGCAGATCGGGCAGTCTTAATTCACCCCTCCACTTT,CASRSGSLNSPLHF
TRBD1,TRBJ1-4,few,TRBV2,TGTGCCAGCAGTTTGCAGGACAGGGAAGGTGAAAAACTGTTTTTT,CASSLQDREGEKLFF
NA,TRBJ1-6,few,TRBV10-3,TGTGCCATCAGTGGGGGGGAACCCTCACCCCTCCACTTT,CAISGGEPSPLHF
NA,TRBJ1-2,few,TRBV6-5,TGTGCCAGCAGCCTCGGGAGTTTCGGGGGCTATGGCTACACCTTC,CASSLGSFGGYGYTF
TRBD1,TRBJ2-3,NA,TRBV6-1,TGTGCCAGCAGTGAAGTCTCAGGGGGATCGGTAGATACGCAGTATTTT,CASSEVSGGSVDTQYF
TRBD2,TRBJ2-7,few,TRBV5-1,TGCGCCAGCAGCTTGATGGGCGGGAGAAAGTCGGACGAGCAGTACTTC,CASSLMGGRKSDEQYF
NA,TRBJ2-5,NA,TRBV2,TGTGCCAGCAGTGAAGTCCTCGGCCCTTTGGGTCGGGCCCAGTACTTC,CASSEVLGPLGRAQYF
NA,TRBJ1-4,few,TRBV7-3,TGTGCCAGCAGCCCCAAGCGGGGTCCAACTAATGAAAAACTGTTTTTT,CASSPKRGPTNEKLFF
TRBD2,TRBJ2-3,NA,TRBV13,TGTGCCAGCAGCTCCGGACTAGCGGGAGTTCGGGGAGATACGCAGTATTTT,CASSSGLAGVRGDTQYF
NA,TRBJ2-7,NA,TRBV14,TGTGCCAGCAGCCATAACTACGAGCAGTACTTC,CASSHNYEQYF
TRBD1,TRBJ1-3,NA,TRBV28,TGTGCCAGCAGTATTCACAGGGGAACTGGAAACACCATATATTTT,CASSIHRGTGNTIYF
TRBD1,TRBJ1-5,NA,TRBV7-2,TGTGCCAGCAGCGTACAACAGGGGGCGGATCAGCCCCAGCATTTT,CASSVQQGADQPQHF
TRBD2,TRBJ2-3,NA,TRBV30,TGTGCCTGGAGCGAAGCGGGAGGATGGGTTACGCAGTATTTT,CAWSEAGGWVTQYF
NA,TRBJ1-1,NA,TRBV10-2,TGCGCCAGCAGGGGGGGGGCAGGGGTTTTCACTGAAGCTTTCTTT,CASRGGAGVFTEAFF
NA,TRBJ1-1,NA,TRBV6-5,TGTGCCAGCTCGAGGACAGCGAACACTGAAGCTTTCTTT,CASSRTANTEAFF